The 10 T cell receptor beta chains presented below share a single source sample, sequenced in a study of CD8+ T cells in alopecia areata. Following RNA extraction, reverse transcription yielded cDNA that acted as the sequencing template. Measured with immunoSEQ multiplex PCR; TCRdb has only the in-frame clones, and not every one. The sample has around 100,000 clones, about two fifths seen once. The source material was CD4+ T cells sorted from blood. The receptor set was obtained from a human donor with alopecia areata.

In this sample, this clone turned up a few times. This sequence joins TRBV7-9 and TRBJ1-1; 7 nucleotides line up with TRBD1. This CDR3 contains 16 residues. Unmatched junction bases numbered 20, after V lost 4 bases and J lost 12 bases. Germline CDR1 is SEHNR and CDR2 is FQNEAQ (reference sequence). The CDR3 region has the DNA TGTGCCAGCAGCTCCTCCCGCCAACCGGGACAGTACGTTTCTTTCTTT. As protein: CASSSSRQPGQYVSFF.

This clone was detected once. The chain joins TRBV5-1 to TRBJ1-1, with 7 bases that match TRBD1. CDR3 length equals 14 residues. The junction had 6 bases not matched to a gene; V was cut back by 2 bases and J by 5 bases. Germline CDR1 SGHRS, CDR2 YFSETQ. CDR3 nucleotide sequence: TGCGCCAGCAGCTTTCAGGGGGATAGGACTGAAGCTTTCTTT. Translated, it gives CASSFQGDRTEAFF.

This clone was seen a single time. The rearrangement joins TRBV5-1 to TRBJ2-5, with TRBD1 identical over 9 bases. Germline CDR1 is SGHRS and CDR2 is YFSETQ. Trimming took 9 bases from V and 5 from J; bases not matched to a gene: 17. This CDR3 contains 16 residues. This CDR3 is CATTTGGTGLLETQYF. The CDR3 region has the DNA TGCGCCACCACCACCGGTGGGACAGGGCTTTTGGAGACCCAGTACTTC.

This clone turned up a few times. The rearrangement joins TRBV23-1 to TRBJ1-2, with a possible D match to TRBD1 (6 bases). TRBV23-1 is annotated as an ORF whose role is uncertain. The germline V and J ends were trimmed by 4 bases and 6 bases, with 15 bases remaining between them. CDR3 length: 14 amino acids. This CDR3 reads CASSPGGGADGYTF. In DNA form, the CDR3 reads TGCGCCAGCAGTCCCGGAGGGGGGGCGGATGGCTACACCTTC.

This clone has a handful of counts. V usage is TRBV7-6 and J usage is TRBJ2-3; no firm D call. CDR3 size: 12 residues. The germline V gene encodes CDR1 SGHVS and CDR2 FNYEAQ. V dropped 3 bases and J dropped 8 bases, with 9 bases sitting between them. CDR3 sequence (DNA): TGTGCCAGCAGCTTCGCCACCGGTACGCAGTATTTT. Translated: CASSFATGTQYF.

This clone was observed a few times. This sequence joins TRBV19 and TRBJ2-7; 10 nucleotides agree with TRBD2. The CDR3 totals 14 residues. V was clipped by 5 bases and J by 5 bases; unmatched bases: 6. Per the germline V gene, CDR1 is LNHDA and CDR2 is SQIVND (reference sequence). This CDR3 reads CASSVPGLANEQYF. In nucleotides, the CDR3 is TGTGCCAGTAGTGTCCCGGGACTAGCGAACGAGCAGTACTTC.

This clone turned up a few times. The chain recombines TRBV28 with TRBJ2-7; no clear D. V dropped 8 bases and J dropped 1 base, with 12 bases sitting between them. The CDR3 is 13 residues long. CDR1 and CDR2 (germline): MDHEN, SYDVKM. The CDR3 coding sequence is TGTGCCAGCGGCAACTATGGGTCCTACGAGCAGTACTTC. Its translation is CASGNYGSYEQYF.

This sequence joins TRBV28 and TRBJ2-7; 7 bases are a match to TRBD1. Germline CDR1 and CDR2: MDHEN and SYDVKM. The CDR3 length is 14 residues. The J segment lost 1 base and the V segment lost 6 bases, leaving 6 bases of the junction unmatched. CDR3 sequence reads: CASRRQGGSYEQYF. The CDR3 DNA sequence: TGTGCCAGCAGACGACAGGGCGGTTCCTACGAGCAGTACTTC.

This clone was seen a few times. The genes are TRBV29-1 and TRBJ1-2, with no clear D. V dropped 6 bases and J dropped 6 bases, with 17 bases sitting between them. Germline loops: CDR1 SQVTM, CDR2 ANQGSEA. This CDR3 is built from 13 residues. The CDR3 region is CSVKGWARDGYTF. The CDR3 DNA reads as TGCAGCGTAAAAGGGTGGGCGAGGGATGGCTACACCTTC.

The chain recombines TRBV30 with TRBJ2-5; TRBD1 matches 9 bases. Unmatched junction bases numbered 16, after V lost 4 bases and J lost 4 bases. The CDR3 runs 17 residues. Per germline, CDR1 GTSNPN and CDR2 SVGIG (reference sequence). The CDR3 coding sequence is TGTGCCTGGATGTTTGAATCCGGGACAGGGCGAAGAGAGACCCAGTACTTC. Translated, it gives CAWMFESGTGRRETQYF.